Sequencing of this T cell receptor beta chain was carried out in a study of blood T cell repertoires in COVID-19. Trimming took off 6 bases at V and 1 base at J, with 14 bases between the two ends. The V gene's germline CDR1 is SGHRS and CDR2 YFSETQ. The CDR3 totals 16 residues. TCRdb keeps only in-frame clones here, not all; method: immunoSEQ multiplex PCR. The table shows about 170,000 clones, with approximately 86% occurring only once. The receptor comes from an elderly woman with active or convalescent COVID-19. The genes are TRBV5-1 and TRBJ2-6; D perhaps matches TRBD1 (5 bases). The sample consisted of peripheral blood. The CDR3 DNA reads TGCGCCAGCACCCGAGAGGCAGGGTCTGGGGCCAACGTCCTGACTTTC. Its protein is CASTREAGSGANVLTF.